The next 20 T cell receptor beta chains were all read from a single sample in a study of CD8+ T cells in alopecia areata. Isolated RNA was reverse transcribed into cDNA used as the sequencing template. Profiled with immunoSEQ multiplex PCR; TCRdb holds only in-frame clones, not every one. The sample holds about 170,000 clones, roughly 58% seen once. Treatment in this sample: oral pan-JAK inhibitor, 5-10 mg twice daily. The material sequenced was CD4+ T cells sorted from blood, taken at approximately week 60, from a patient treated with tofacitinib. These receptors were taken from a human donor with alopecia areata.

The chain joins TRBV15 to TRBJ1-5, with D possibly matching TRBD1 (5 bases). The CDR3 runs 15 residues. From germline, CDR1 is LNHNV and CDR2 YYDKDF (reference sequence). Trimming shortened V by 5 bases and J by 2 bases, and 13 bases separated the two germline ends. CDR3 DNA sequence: TGTGCCACCAGCTCGAACAGAGGGGGCAATCAGCCCCAGCATTTT. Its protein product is CATSSNRGGNQPQHF.

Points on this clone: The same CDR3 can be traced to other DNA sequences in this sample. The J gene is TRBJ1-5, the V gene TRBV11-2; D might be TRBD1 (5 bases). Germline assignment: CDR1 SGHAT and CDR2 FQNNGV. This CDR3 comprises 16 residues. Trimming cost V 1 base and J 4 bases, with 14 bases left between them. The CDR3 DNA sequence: TGTGCCAGCAGCTTAGGCGGGGGTTTGGGTAATCAGCCCCAGCATTTT. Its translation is CASSLGGGLGNQPQHF.

The CDR3 reads CASSHAQGANNEQFF. The CDR3 DNA reads as TGCGCCAGCAGCCACGCACAGGGGGCGAACAATGAGCAGTTCTTC. The chain couples TRBV5-1 to TRBJ2-1; 9 nucleotides align to TRBD1. Trimming cost V 4 bases and J 5 bases; bases outside gene matches: 7. The CDR3 has 15 amino acids. Germline V gene sequence: CDR1 SGHRS, CDR2 YFSETQ.

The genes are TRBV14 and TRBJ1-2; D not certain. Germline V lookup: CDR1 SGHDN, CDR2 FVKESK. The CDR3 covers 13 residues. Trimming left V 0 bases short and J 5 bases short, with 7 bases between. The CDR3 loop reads CASSQDRQYGYTF. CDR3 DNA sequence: TGTGCCAGCAGCCAAGATCGGCAGTATGGCTACACCTTC. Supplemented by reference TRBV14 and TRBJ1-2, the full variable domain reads EAGVTQFPSHSVIEKGQTVTLRCDPISGHDNLYWYRRVMGKEIKFLLHFVKESKQDESGMPNNRFLAERTGGTYSTLKVQPAELEDSGVYFCASSQDRQYGYTFGSGTRLTVV.

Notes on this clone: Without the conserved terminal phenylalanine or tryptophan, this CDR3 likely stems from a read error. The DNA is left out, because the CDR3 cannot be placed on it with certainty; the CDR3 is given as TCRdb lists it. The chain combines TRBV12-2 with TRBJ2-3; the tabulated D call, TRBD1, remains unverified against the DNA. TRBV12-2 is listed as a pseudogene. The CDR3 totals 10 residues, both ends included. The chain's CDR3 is CASRLAQGTV.

CDR3 sequence reads: CAWSKGQLMNTEAFF. CDR3 coding DNA: TGTGCCTGGAGTAAGGGACAGTTAATGAACACTGAAGCTTTCTTT. The genes are TRBV30 and TRBJ1-1, with TRBD1 matching 7 bases. This CDR3 has 15 amino acids. The germline V gene has CDR1 GTSNPN and CDR2 SVGIG (reference sequence). The junction had 6 bases not matched to a gene; V was cut back by 2 bases and J by 0 bases. Full variable domain (remainder filled in from reference TRBV30 and TRBJ1-1): SQTIHQWPATLVQPVGSPLSLECTVEGTSNPNLYWYRQAAGRGLQLLFYSVGIGQISSEVPQNLSASRPQDRQFILSSKKLLLSDSGFYLCAWSKGQLMNTEAFFGQGTRLTVV.

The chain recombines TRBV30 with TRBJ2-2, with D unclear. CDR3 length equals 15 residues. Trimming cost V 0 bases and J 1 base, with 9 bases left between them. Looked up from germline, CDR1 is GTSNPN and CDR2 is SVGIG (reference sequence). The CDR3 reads CAWSVRKRNTGELFF. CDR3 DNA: TGTGCCTGGAGTGTACGAAAAAGGAACACCGGGGAGCTGTTTTTT.

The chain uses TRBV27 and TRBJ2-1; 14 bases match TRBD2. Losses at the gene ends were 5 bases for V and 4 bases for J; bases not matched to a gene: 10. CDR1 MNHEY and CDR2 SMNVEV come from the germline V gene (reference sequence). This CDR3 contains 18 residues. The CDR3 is CASSPRLAGGPRYNEQFF. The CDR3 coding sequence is TGTGCCAGCAGTCCCCGACTAGCGGGGGGGCCCCGATACAATGAGCAGTTCTTC.

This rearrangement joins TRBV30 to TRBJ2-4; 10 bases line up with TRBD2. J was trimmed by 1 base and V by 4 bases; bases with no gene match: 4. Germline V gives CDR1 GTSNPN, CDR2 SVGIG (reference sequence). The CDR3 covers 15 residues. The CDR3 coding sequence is TGTGCCTGGAAGCGGGAGGGGTGGGCCAAAAACATTCAGTACTTC. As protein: CAWKREGWAKNIQYF.

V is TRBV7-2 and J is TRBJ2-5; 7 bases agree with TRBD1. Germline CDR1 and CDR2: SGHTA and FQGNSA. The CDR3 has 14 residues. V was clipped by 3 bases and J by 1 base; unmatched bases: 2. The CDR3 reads CASSFNRGQETQYF. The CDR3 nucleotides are TGTGCCAGCAGCTTTAACAGGGGCCAAGAGACCCAGTACTTC.

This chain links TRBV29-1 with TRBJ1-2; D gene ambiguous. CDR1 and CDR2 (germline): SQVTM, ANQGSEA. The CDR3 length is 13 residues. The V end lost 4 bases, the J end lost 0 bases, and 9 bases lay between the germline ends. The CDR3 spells CSVGLGTNYGYTF. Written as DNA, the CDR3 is TGCAGCGTTGGTTTGGGGACTAACTATGGCTACACCTTC.

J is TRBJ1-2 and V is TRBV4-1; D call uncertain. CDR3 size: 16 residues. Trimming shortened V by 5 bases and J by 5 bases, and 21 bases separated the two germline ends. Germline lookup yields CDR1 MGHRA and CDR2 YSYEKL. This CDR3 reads CASSSRRTMGMYGYTF. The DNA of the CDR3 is TGCGCCAGCAGCTCAAGACGCACTATGGGGATGTATGGCTACACCTTC.

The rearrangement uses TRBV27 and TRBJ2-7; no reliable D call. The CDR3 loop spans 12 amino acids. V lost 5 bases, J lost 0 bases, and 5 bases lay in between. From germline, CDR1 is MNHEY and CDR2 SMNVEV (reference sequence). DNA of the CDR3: TGTGCCAGCAGTGGTGTCTCCTACGAGCAGTACTTC. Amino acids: CASSGVSYEQYF.

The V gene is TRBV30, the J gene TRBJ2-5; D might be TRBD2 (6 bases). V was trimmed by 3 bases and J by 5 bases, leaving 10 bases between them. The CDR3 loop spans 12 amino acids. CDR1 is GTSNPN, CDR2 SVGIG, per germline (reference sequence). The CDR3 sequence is CAWRGGVETQYF. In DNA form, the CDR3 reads TGTGCCTGGAGGGGGGGAGTGGAGACCCAGTACTTC.

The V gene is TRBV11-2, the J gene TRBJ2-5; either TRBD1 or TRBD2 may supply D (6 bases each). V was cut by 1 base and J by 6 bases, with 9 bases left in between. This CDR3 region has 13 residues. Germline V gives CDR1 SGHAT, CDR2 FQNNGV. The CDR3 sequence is CASSLGGAQTQYF. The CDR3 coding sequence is TGTGCCAGCAGCTTAGGGGGGGCCCAGACCCAGTACTTC.

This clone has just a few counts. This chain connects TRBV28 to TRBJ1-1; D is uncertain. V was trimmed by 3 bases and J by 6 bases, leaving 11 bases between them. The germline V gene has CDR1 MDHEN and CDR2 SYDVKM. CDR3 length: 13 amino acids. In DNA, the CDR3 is TGTGCCAGCAGTTTTTCTATGGAGGCTGAAGCTTTCTTT. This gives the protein CASSFSMEAEAFF.

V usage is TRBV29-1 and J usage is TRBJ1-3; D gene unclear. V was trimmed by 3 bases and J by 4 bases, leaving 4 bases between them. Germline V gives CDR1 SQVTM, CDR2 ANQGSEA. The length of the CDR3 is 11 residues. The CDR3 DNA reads TGCAGCGTTGATGAGGGAAACACCATATATTTT. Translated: CSVDEGNTIYF.

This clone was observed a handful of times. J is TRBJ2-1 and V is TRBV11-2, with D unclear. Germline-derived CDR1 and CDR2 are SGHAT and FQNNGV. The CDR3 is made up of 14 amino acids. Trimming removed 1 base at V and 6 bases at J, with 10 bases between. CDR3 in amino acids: CASSLVSPPNEQFF. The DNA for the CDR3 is TGTGCCAGCAGCTTAGTAAGCCCCCCCAATGAGCAGTTCTTC.

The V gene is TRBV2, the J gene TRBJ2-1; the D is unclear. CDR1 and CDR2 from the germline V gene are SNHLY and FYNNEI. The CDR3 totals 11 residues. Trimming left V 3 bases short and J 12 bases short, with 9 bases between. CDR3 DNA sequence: TGTGCCAGCAGTGATTACGGTCTGCAGTTCTTC. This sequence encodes CASSDYGLQFF.

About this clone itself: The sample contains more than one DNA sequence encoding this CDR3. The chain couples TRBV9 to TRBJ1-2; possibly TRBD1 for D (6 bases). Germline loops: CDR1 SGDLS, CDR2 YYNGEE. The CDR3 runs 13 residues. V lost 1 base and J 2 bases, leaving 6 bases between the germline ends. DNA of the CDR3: TGTGCCAGCAGCGTAACAGGGAACTATGGCTACACCTTC. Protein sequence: CASSVTGNYGYTF.